The clone carrying this TCR beta chain was detected many times. Its antigen is still unknown. One end of the junction is discordant with germline, which a read error may explain. Unique molecular identifiers were incorporated during preparation of the TCRbeta library. In TCRdb, the PCR reads were re-called with MiXCR into one record per CDR3 protein. The sample lists 300,000 to 400,000 distinct CDR3 sequences; around 15% were seen once. The CDR3 has 12 amino acids. Germline V CDR1 and CDR2: DFQATT, SNEGSKA (reference sequence). The data were taken from a study of T-cell reconstitution after alpha-beta-depleted transplantation in children. Findings and limits, study-wide: T cells produced anew were the main source of T-cell counts and diversity one year after transplant. Where alpha-beta T cells came from about two months after transplant was reportedly several hundred expanded graft clones. Some patients owed their high day-60 TCRbeta diversity to surviving recipient T cells and thymic progenitors.

Sample: PBMCs, mostly from graft donor cells, taken 360 days after TCRalphabeta/CD19-depleted stem cell transplant. The rearrangement uses TRBV20-1 and TRBJ1-2; no clear D gene. This receptor was obtained from a male patient between 2 and 10 years old who had a stem cell transplant for acute lymphoblastic leukemia, so the T cells may come from the graft donor. For the CDR3, the DNA is TGCAGTGCTAGCGCAGCGACCTATGCCTACACCTTC. Translation gives CSASAATYAYTF.